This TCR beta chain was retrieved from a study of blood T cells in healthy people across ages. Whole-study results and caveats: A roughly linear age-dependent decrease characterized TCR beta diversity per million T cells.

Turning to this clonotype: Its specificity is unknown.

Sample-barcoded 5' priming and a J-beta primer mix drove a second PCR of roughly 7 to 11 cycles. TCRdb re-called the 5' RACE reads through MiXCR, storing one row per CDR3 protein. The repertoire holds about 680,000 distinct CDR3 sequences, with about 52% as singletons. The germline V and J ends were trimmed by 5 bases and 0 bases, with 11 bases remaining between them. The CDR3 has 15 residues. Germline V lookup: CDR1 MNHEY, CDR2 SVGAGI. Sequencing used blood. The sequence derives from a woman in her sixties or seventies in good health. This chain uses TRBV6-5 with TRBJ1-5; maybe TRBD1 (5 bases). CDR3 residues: CASSKQVPSNQPQHF. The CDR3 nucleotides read TGTGCCAGCAGTAAACAGGTCCCTAGCAATCAGCCCCAGCATTTT.